This T cell receptor (beta chain) came from a study of T cells in Graves' hyperthyroidism and ophthalmopathy. Findings and limits, study-wide: Ophthalmopathy was distinguished from stable hyperthyroidism by 13 V-J signatures.

From RNA transcripts, TCR beta CDR3 regions were amplified. The TCR CDR3 was amplified in a first-round RT-PCR using the HTBI primer set. In TCRdb, the multiplex PCR reads were re-called with MiXCR into one record per CDR3 protein. The sample contains about 590,000 distinct CDR3 sequences, 15% to 18% of which appear only once. Absence of ophthalmopathy progression within 18 months defined stable Graves' hyperthyroidism. Diagnoses were established using clinical symptoms, serum thyroxine and TRAb, thyroid ultrasound and orbital computed tomography. V was shortened by 5 bases and J by 8 bases, with 14 bases between the two germline ends. In germline, CDR1 is MNHEY, CDR2 SMNVEV (reference sequence). The CDR3 is made up of 13 amino acids. This clonotype was counted many times. Its target is not known.

The receptor's source is a young woman with Graves' hyperthyroidism. Sequencing used blood. The J gene is TRBJ2-3, the V gene TRBV27; D call uncertain. CDR3 region: CASSQPPLGTQYF. The CDR3 DNA sequence: TGTGCCAGCAGTCAACCCCCTCTGGGTACGCAGTATTTT.